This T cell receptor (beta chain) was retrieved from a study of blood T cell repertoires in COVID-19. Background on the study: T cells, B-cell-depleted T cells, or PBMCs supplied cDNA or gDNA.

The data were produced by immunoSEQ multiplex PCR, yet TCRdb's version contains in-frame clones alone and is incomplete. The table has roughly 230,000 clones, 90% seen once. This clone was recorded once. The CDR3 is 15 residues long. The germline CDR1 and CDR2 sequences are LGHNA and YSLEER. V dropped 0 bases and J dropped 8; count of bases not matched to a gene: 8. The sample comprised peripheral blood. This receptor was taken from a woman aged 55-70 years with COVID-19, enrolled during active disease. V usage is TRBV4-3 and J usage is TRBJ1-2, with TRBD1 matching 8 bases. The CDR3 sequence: CASSQEFQGARGYTF. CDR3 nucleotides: TGCGCCAGCAGCCAAGAGTTTCAGGGGGCGCGGGGCTACACCTTC.